The 21 T cell receptor beta chains below were found in one sample sequenced in a study of technical replicates of blood from four donors (dated by TCRdb to about 2017). The library was obtained by the immunoSEQ multiplex PCR assay. Drawn from immuneACCESS, this table holds only the in-frame rearrangements with V and J called that TCRdb kept. Clones are partly lost; checked studies trace under half to an unresolved V gene and leave the rest unexplained. The sample contains about 14,000 clones, around four fifths of them found a single time. Approximately 10% of the sample comes from the top ten. The sample consisted of PBMCs. These receptors were collected from a human donor in good health.

The table lists this clone with a count of one. The chain combines TRBV28 with TRBJ1-5; unclear D gene. From germline, CDR1 is MDHEN and CDR2 SYDVKM. Trimming removed 7 bases from V and 0 bases from J, with 7 bases in between. The CDR3 runs 13 residues. CDR3 residues: CASIRNSNQPQHF. The CDR3 region has the DNA TGTGCCAGCATCCGTAATAGCAATCAGCCCCAGCATTTT.

V usage is TRBV5-5 and J usage is TRBJ2-5; 8 bases map to TRBD1. This CDR3 region has 14 residues. Germline CDR1 is SGHKS and CDR2 is YYEKEE (reference sequence). V lost 7 bases, J lost 5 bases, and 10 bases stayed unmatched. The CDR3 reads CASASQGARETQYF. The CDR3 nucleotides are TGTGCCAGCGCGTCCCAGGGGGCGCGGGAGACCCAGTACTTC.

About this clone itself: One end of the junction is discordant with germline, which a read error may explain. This chain uses TRBV28 with TRBJ2-1; 7 bases map to TRBD2. The CDR3 is 15 residues long. From germline, CDR1 is MDHEN and CDR2 SYDVKM. The CDR3 is CASTGREYPLNAQFF. CDR3 coding DNA: TGTGCCAGCACCGGGCGGGAGTATCCCTTAAATGCGCAGTTCTTC. The full variable domain, rest sourced from reference TRBV28 and TRBJ2-1, is DVKVTQSSRYLVKRTGEKVFLECVQDMDHENMFWYRQDPGLGLRLIYFSYDVKMKEKGDIPEGYSVSREKKERFSLILESASTNQTSMYLCASTGREYPLNAQFFGPGTRLTVL.

The V gene is TRBV5-8, the J gene TRBJ1-1; 12 bases map to TRBD1. Germline V gene sequence: CDR1 SGHTS, CDR2 YDEGEE. Germline trimming cut 0 bases from V and 0 bases from J; bases unmatched to any gene: 3. The CDR3 runs 17 residues. Written as DNA, the CDR3 is TGTGCCAGCAGCTTGGTGGGACAGGGGGCGTTGAACACTGAAGCTTTCTTT. It is translated as CASSLVGQGALNTEAFF. Combining the CDR3 with reference TRBV5-8 and TRBJ1-1 gives the whole variable domain EAGVTQSPTHLIKTRGQQATLRCSPISGHTSVYWYQQALGLGLQFLLWYDEGEERNRGNFPPRFSGRQFPNYSSELNVNALELEDSALYLCASSLVGQGALNTEAFFGQGTRLTVV.

The chain employs TRBV19 and TRBJ2-2; possible D gene TRBD1, 6 bases. Germline V lookup: CDR1 LNHDA, CDR2 SQIVND (reference sequence). The ends were cut back, 3 bases at V and 6 bases at J, with 14 bases in the middle. The CDR3 covers 15 residues. The CDR3, as DNA: TGTGCCAGTAGTATTATAGCTACAGGGTCCGGGGAGCTGTTTTTT. Translated, it gives CASSIIATGSGELFF.

The J gene is TRBJ1-2, the V gene TRBV6-5; 10 bases are a match to TRBD1. Trimming cost V 6 bases and J 8 bases; bases outside gene matches: 6. This CDR3 spans 13 amino acids. The germline V gene has CDR1 MNHEY and CDR2 SVGAGI. CDR3 region: CASRSDRGQGYTF. CDR3 nucleotides: TGTGCCAGCAGGTCCGACAGGGGGCAAGGCTACACCTTC.

The V call is TRBV28, the J call TRBJ2-7; 7 bases match TRBD2. The V gene end was trimmed by 2 bases and the J gene end by 2 bases; junction bases not matched to a gene: 6. This CDR3 comprises 15 residues. CDR1 and CDR2 from the germline V gene are MDHEN and SYDVKM. The CDR3 DNA reads TGTGCCAGCAGTTTAGGGCTAGCGGTCGCCTACGAGCAGTACTTC. Protein product: CASSLGLAVAYEQYF.

The chain employs TRBV10-3 and TRBJ2-3; possibly TRBD1 for D (6 bases). Germline CDR1 reads ENHRY; CDR2 reads SYGVKD. The CDR3 has 16 residues. Trimming took 8 bases from V and 2 from J, leaving 20 bases between them. Here the CDR3 reads CAISTPAGESTDTQYF. DNA of the CDR3: TGTGCCATCTCGACGCCGGCAGGGGAATCCACAGATACGCAGTATTTT.

This chain joins TRBV11-2 and TRBJ2-5; TRBD2 matches 9 bases. This CDR3 spans 15 amino acids. V lost 1 base to trimming and J lost 4 bases; unmatched junction nucleotides: 4. CDR1 is SGHAT and CDR2 is FQNNGV in the germline V gene. The CDR3 region has the DNA TGTGCCAGCAGCTTAGGGGCGGGAGGGGGAGAGACCCAGTACTTC. Residues: CASSLGAGGGETQYF.

V is TRBV19 and J is TRBJ2-5; 8 nucleotides match TRBD1. Germline CDR1 LNHDA, CDR2 SQIVND (reference sequence). J lost 5 bases, V lost 4 bases, and 6 bases had no gene match. The CDR3 spans 14 residues. The CDR3 protein is CASSSQGARETQYF. Written as DNA, the CDR3 is TGTGCCAGTAGTAGTCAGGGGGCACGTGAGACCCAGTACTTC.

The chain carries TRBV20-1 and TRBJ2-7; no reliable D call. The V gene's germline CDR1 is DFQATT and CDR2 SNEGSKA (reference sequence). Trimming shortened V by 0 bases and J by 4 bases, and 4 bases separated the two germline ends. This CDR3 has 11 amino acids. The CDR3 protein is CSARDQYEQYF. The CDR3 DNA follows: TGCAGTGCTAGAGATCAGTACGAGCAGTACTTC.

V is TRBV5-4 and J is TRBJ1-2; D perhaps matches TRBD1 (6 bases). CDR1 is SGHNT, CDR2 YYREEE, per germline (reference sequence). The CDR3 covers 15 residues. V lost 0 bases and J lost 6, with 15 bases in between. Written as DNA, the CDR3 is TGTGCCAGCAGCTTGGCCTTGGCAGGGGTGGATGGCTACACCTTC. Protein product: CASSLALAGVDGYTF.

V usage is TRBV6-4 and J usage is TRBJ1-5, with 10 bases aligning to TRBD1. CDR1 is MRHNA and CDR2 is SNTAGT in the germline V gene. J was trimmed by 6 bases and V by 10 bases; bases with no gene match: 15. CDR3 size: 16 residues. The CDR3 protein is CANKLDRDRGAQPQHF. CDR3 DNA sequence: TGTGCCAACAAACTAGATCGGGACAGGGGAGCTCAGCCCCAGCATTTT.

The rearrangement links TRBV19 to TRBJ1-1; 11 bases map to TRBD1. Looked up from germline, CDR1 is LNHDA and CDR2 is SQIVND (reference sequence). The CDR3 is made up of 14 amino acids. Germline trimming cut 4 bases from V and 11 bases from J; bases unmatched to any gene: 9. Here the CDR3 reads CASSTSGQGASAFF. The CDR3 DNA reads as TGTGCCAGTAGTACATCCGGACAGGGGGCGTCGGCTTTCTTT.

The chain is built from TRBV6-1 and TRBJ1-1; no clear D gene. The CDR3 contains 14 residues. From germline, CDR1 is MNHNS and CDR2 SASEGT. Trimming pared 3 bases from V and 4 bases from J, leaving 12 bases between. CDR3: CASSDGGSATEAFF. CDR3 in DNA: TGTGCCAGCAGTGATGGAGGGTCGGCCACTGAAGCTTTCTTT.

The chain joins TRBV5-1 to TRBJ2-3, with D tentatively TRBD1 (5 bases). Between the trimmed V and J ends, which lost 0 bases and 0 bases, there was a span of 11 bases. CDR3 length: 16 amino acids. CDR1 is SGHRS, CDR2 YFSETQ, per germline. CDR3 protein: CASSLGTDTSTDTQYF. Here the CDR3 DNA reads TGCGCCAGCAGCTTGGGGACGGACACTAGCACAGATACGCAGTATTTT.

This chain connects TRBV6-5 to TRBJ2-1, with TRBD2 matching 12 bases. Germline V gene data show CDR1 as MNHEY and CDR2 as SVGAGI. The CDR3 sequence is 14 residues long. The V and J ends lost 6 bases and 7 bases, in that order; junction bases with no gene match: 4. The CDR3 nucleotides read TGTGCCAGCAGCCGACTAGCGGGAGCAAATGAGCAGTTCTTC. This gives the protein CASSRLAGANEQFF.

This clone occurred a few times. The chain uses TRBV18 and TRBJ2-7; D unclear. The germline V and J ends were trimmed by 2 bases and 7 bases, with 12 bases remaining between them. From germline, CDR1 is KGHSH and CDR2 LQKENI. The CDR3 spans 13 residues. CDR3 amino acids: CASSPSALGEQYF. DNA of the CDR3: TGTGCCAGCTCACCATCGGCTCTCGGGGAGCAGTACTTC. Full variable domain (rest looked up from reference TRBV18 and TRBJ2-7): NAGVMQNPRHLVRRRGQEARLRCSPMKGHSHVYWYRQLPEEGLKFMVYLQKENIIDESGMPKERFSAEFPKEGPSILRIQQVVRGDSAAYFCASSPSALGEQYFGPGTRLTVT.

The rearrangement links TRBV28 to TRBJ1-2; D is perhaps TRBD1 (5 bases). This CDR3 comprises 13 residues. Germline V gene sequence: CDR1 MDHEN, CDR2 SYDVKM. Trimming stripped 3 bases from V and 8 bases from J, with 13 bases between. The chain's CDR3 is CASSLGQYRGYTF. CDR3 DNA: TGTGCCAGCAGTTTGGGGCAGTACAGGGGCTACACCTTC.

This clone was seen only a few times. V gene TRBV7-9 combines with J gene TRBJ2-5; possibly TRBD2 for D (6 bases). From germline, CDR1 is SEHNR and CDR2 FQNEAQ (reference sequence). Trimming pared 5 bases from V and 2 bases from J, leaving 9 bases between. The CDR3 spans 13 residues. The CDR3 sequence is CASSGRGQETQYF. In DNA form, the CDR3 reads TGTGCCAGCAGCGGACGGGGGCAAGAGACCCAGTACTTC.

This clone showed up just once. The chain recombines TRBV30 with TRBJ2-7, with a tentative D call TRBD2 (5 bases). The CDR3 loop spans 14 amino acids. V was trimmed by 0 bases and J by 4 bases, leaving 13 bases between them. Germline V gene lookup returns CDR1 GTSNPN and CDR2 SVGIG (reference sequence). The CDR3 is CAWSVPGITYEQYF. CDR3 coding DNA: TGTGCCTGGAGTGTACCGGGAATAACGTACGAGCAGTACTTC.